This is a list of T cell receptor beta chains from one sample in a study of cytotoxic CD8 clonotypes in ibrutinib-treated CLL. Sequencing was performed with immunoSEQ multiplex PCR; in TCRdb, only in-frame clones are kept and a portion is missing. The sample includes tens of thousands of clones, 85% to 90% seen only once; the top ten take more than 5%. This specimen was PBMCs, taken before ibrutinib treatment. These receptors were taken from a human donor with chronic lymphocytic leukemia. The CDR3 runs from the conserved cysteine through the conserved F or W. The order of the fields is V gene, D gene, J gene, CDR3 length, clone size, CDR3 protein, CDR3 DNA. A D gene is named only where the DNA matches it firmly. Expanded clones get a size class; other rows say once, few or many, or leave the size out.

>TRBV11-2|-|TRBJ1-2|15|once
CASSLAGGEVYGYTF
TGTGCCAGCAGCTTAGCGGGCGGTGAAGTGTATGGCTACACCTTC
>TRBV6-5|TRBD1|TRBJ2-7|15|-
CASSYWTGGSYEQYF
TGTGCCAGCAGTTACTGGACAGGCGGATCCTACGAGCAGTACTTC
>TRBV19|-|TRBJ1-2|12|-
CASLDGLYGYTF
TGTGCCAGTTTGGACGGGCTATATGGCTACACCTTC
>TRBV4-3|-|TRBJ2-1|16|once
CASSQGTDPPTNEQFF
TGCGCCAGCAGCCAAGGGACCGACCCACCCACCAATGAGCAGTTCTTC
>TRBV6-1|TRBD1|TRBJ2-3|15|-
CASRTQGDSTDTQYF
TGTGCCAGCAGAACACAGGGGGATAGCACAGATACGCAGTATTTT
>TRBV19|-|TRBJ1-4|17|-
CASSPIMFIATNEKLFF
TGTGCCAGTAGTCCAATCATGTTTATTGCAACTAATGAAAAACTGTTTTTT
>TRBV15|-|TRBJ1-2|17|-
CATSRDRGRPANYGYTF
TGTGCCACCAGCAGAGATCGAGGCAGGCCGGCTAACTATGGCTACACCTTC
>TRBV21-1|-|TRBJ2-3|16|-
CASSERTATSTDTQYF
TGTGCCAGCAGCGAAAGGACAGCTACTAGCACAGATACGCAGTATTTT
>TRBV5-4|-|TRBJ1-1|13|-
CASSRIQGGEAFF
TGTGCCAGCAGCCGTATACAGGGAGGTGAAGCTTTCTTT
>TRBV23-1|TRBD1|TRBJ1-2|18|-
CASSVSGGQTELDYGYTF
TGCGCCAGCAGTGTAAGTGGGGGACAGACCGAATTGGATTATGGCTACACCTTC
>TRBV5-4|-|TRBJ1-4|18|-
CASSLAGGSGTLFGKLFF
TGTGCCAGCAGCTTGGCCGGTGGGTCAGGGACGCTTTTTGGAAAACTGTTTTTT
>TRBV5-6|-|TRBJ1-2|17|-
CASSLRWQGGRLDGYTF
TGTGCCAGCAGCTTACGGTGGCAGGGTGGACGATTGGATGGCTACACCTTC
>TRBV28|-|TRBJ2-7|15|once
CASSFDYETPYEQYF
TGTGCCAGCAGTTTCGATTACGAAACGCCCTACGAGCAGTACTTC
>TRBV7-6|-|TRBJ2-6|16|few
CASSLGGTSGANVLTF
TGTGCCAGCAGCTTAGGGGGAACCTCTGGGGCCAACGTCCTGACTTTC